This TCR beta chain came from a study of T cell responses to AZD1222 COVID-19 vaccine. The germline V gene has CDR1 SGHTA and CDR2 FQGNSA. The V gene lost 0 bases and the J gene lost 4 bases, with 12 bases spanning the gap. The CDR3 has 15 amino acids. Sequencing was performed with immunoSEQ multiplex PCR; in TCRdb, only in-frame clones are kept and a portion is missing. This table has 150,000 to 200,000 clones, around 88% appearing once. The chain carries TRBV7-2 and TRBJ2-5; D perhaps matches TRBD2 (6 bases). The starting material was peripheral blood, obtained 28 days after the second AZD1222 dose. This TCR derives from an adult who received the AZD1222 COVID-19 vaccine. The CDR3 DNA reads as TGTGCCAGCAGCTTAGCCTGGAGGGCGGGAGAGACCCAGTACTTC. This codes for CASSLAWRAGETQYF.